Shown below are 20 T cell receptor beta chains from a single sample sequenced in a study of OX40 agonist ivuxolimab in advanced cancers. Only in-frame clones appear in the TCRdb table, and some are missing; sequencing was by immunoSEQ multiplex PCR. This sample has some 80,000 clones, with around 86% found just once. The sample here was CD4+ or CD8+ T cells sorted from blood, taken in a trial of the OX40 agonist ivuxolimab. These receptor sequences come from an adult with an advanced solid tumor such as melanoma, head and neck, liver or kidney cancer.

As concerns this clone: One end of the junction fails to match germline, which may point to a read error. This chain links TRBV7-2 with TRBJ1-6; a possible D gene is TRBD1 (6 bases). Germline values: CDR1 SGHTA, CDR2 FQGNSA. This CDR3 has 14 amino acids. The CDR3 region is CASSLDSHLSLLHF. CDR3 DNA sequence: TGTGCCAGCAGCTTGGACAGCCACCTTTCACTCCTCCACTTT.

The chain links TRBV28 to TRBJ1-2; tentatively, D is TRBD1 (5 bases). This CDR3 is 14 amino acids long. The germline gives CDR1 MDHEN, CDR2 SYDVKM. V was cut by 6 bases and J by 6 bases, with 17 bases left in between. The CDR3 here is CASRPSGVRDGYTF. CDR3 nucleotide sequence: TGTGCCAGCAGACCATCGGGGGTCCGGGATGGCTACACCTTC.

This chain joins TRBV19 and TRBJ2-3; 16 bases align to TRBD2. Germline values: CDR1 LNHDA, CDR2 SQIVND (reference sequence). CDR3 length: 18 amino acids. V lost 3 bases and J lost 1; bases outside the gene matches: 4. The CDR3, as DNA: TGTGCCAGTAGTATCCTTGGGACTAGCGGGGGGGGCACAGATACGCAGTATTTT. Its protein product is CASSILGTSGGGTDTQYF.

J is TRBJ1-4 and V is TRBV2; D may be TRBD1 (5 bases). Trimming removed 5 bases from V and 3 bases from J, with 10 bases in between. This CDR3 is 14 amino acids long. CDR1 is SNHLY and CDR2 is FYNNEI in the germline V gene. The CDR3 nucleotides read TGTGCCAGCAGTTCGGACACTTCTAATGAAAAACTGTTTTTT. As protein: CASSSDTSNEKLFF.

V gene TRBV7-2 combines with J gene TRBJ2-1, with D perhaps matching TRBD1 or TRBD2 (5 bases each). The ends were cut back, 2 bases at V and 6 bases at J, with 17 bases in the middle. This CDR3 region has 16 residues. Germline V CDR1 and CDR2: SGHTA, FQGNSA. The CDR3 DNA reads TGTGCCAGCAGCTTACCGGGAAGTGGGGCGTCCAATGAGCAGTTCTTC. Its protein is CASSLPGSGASNEQFF.

The chain uses TRBV6-6 and TRBJ2-7, with TRBD2 as a possible D gene (5 bases). Germline CDR1 and CDR2: MNHNY and SVGAGI (reference sequence). V was shortened by 5 bases and J by 0 bases, with 14 bases between the two germline ends. This CDR3 region has 15 residues. DNA for the CDR3: TGTGCCAGCAGTAGTCCAGGACTGAGCTCCTACGAGCAGTACTTC. It translates to CASSSPGLSSYEQYF.

This clone was counted a few times. This rearrangement joins TRBV9 to TRBJ2-3, with D possibly matching TRBD1 (6 bases). Germline V gene lookup returns CDR1 SGDLS and CDR2 YYNGEE. The V and J ends lost 0 bases and 2 bases respectively, with 13 bases between them. The CDR3 is 16 amino acids. This CDR3 is CASSVEGDLTTDTQYF. The CDR3 DNA reads TGTGCCAGCAGCGTAGAGGGGGACCTTACCACAGATACGCAGTATTTT.

CDR3 sequence: CASILGERETQYF. Written as DNA, the CDR3 is TGTGCCAGCATATTGGGGGAGCGGGAGACCCAGTACTTC. The chain couples TRBV2 to TRBJ2-5; TRBD1 or TRBD2 may be the D gene (5 bases each). Germline CDR1 SNHLY, CDR2 FYNNEI. The V end was cut by 7 bases, the J end by 5 bases, with 14 bases between. The CDR3 runs 13 residues. Full variable domain (outside the CDR3, taken from reference TRBV2 and TRBJ2-5): EPEVTQTPSHQVTQMGQEVILRCVPISNHLYFYWYRQILGQKVEFLVSFYNNEISEKSEIFDDQFSVERPDGSNFTLKIRSTKLEDSAMYFCASILGERETQYFGPGTRLLVL.

This chain connects TRBV5-1 to TRBJ2-1; D unclear. Trimming stripped 4 bases from V and 6 bases from J, with 20 bases between. The V gene's germline CDR1 is SGHRS and CDR2 YFSETQ. The CDR3 is 16 residues long. CDR3 residues: CASSPDGQTLSNEQFF. The CDR3 coding sequence is TGCGCCAGCAGCCCGGACGGGCAAACCCTCTCCAATGAGCAGTTCTTC.

The chain has TRBV5-1 and TRBJ2-2; 9 bases fit TRBD1. The CDR3 contains 15 residues. The ends lost 2 bases at V and 4 bases at J; junction bases unmatched: 3. Germline V lookup: CDR1 SGHRS, CDR2 YFSETQ. CDR3 protein: CASSFMTGGTGELFF. The CDR3 nucleotides read TGCGCCAGCAGCTTTATGACAGGGGGCACCGGGGAGCTGTTTTTT.

This clone was recorded a few times. V is TRBV28 and J is TRBJ1-5; 7 bases fit TRBD1. Germline-derived CDR1 and CDR2 are MDHEN and SYDVKM. The CDR3 spans 15 residues. Trimming cost V 5 bases and J 3 bases; bases outside gene matches: 7. CDR3 loop: CASSRRTGLNQPQHF. The CDR3 DNA reads as TGTGCCAGCAGTCGGCGGACAGGCCTCAATCAGCCCCAGCATTTT.

The genes are TRBV29-1 and TRBJ1-1; D unclear. The V and J ends lost 1 base and 5 bases respectively, with 17 bases between them. This CDR3 is built from 15 residues. Germline lookup yields CDR1 SQVTM and CDR2 ANQGSEA. The CDR3 nucleotides are TGCAGCGTTGAAGCGTGGACGACGACGGGGACTGAAGCTTTCTTT. Its translation: CSVEAWTTTGTEAFF.

The chain combines TRBV7-9 with TRBJ1-6, with D maybe TRBD1 (6 bases). This CDR3 is built from 15 residues. Trimming removed 5 bases at V and 7 bases at J, with 15 bases between. CDR1 is SEHNR, CDR2 FQNEAQ, per germline (reference sequence). CDR3 sequence (DNA): TGTGCCAGCAGCGCTGCGACAGGTACCAATTCACCCCTCCACTTT. Translation gives CASSAATGTNSPLHF.

The sample holds one count of this clone. The CDR3 coding sequence is TGTGCCCGCGGGGCGACCTACGAGCAGTACTTC. Residues: CARGATYEQYF. The chain joins TRBV30 to TRBJ2-7; possible D gene TRBD2, 6 bases. Germline CDR1 reads GTSNPN; CDR2 reads SVGIG (reference sequence). CDR3 length: 11 residues. V was pared by 8 bases and J by 2 bases, with 10 bases between.

The genes are TRBV30 and TRBJ1-1; TRBD1 aligns across 7 bases. CDR3 length equals 13 residues. The germline gives CDR1 GTSNPN, CDR2 SVGIG (reference sequence). V shed 3 bases and J 11 bases; nucleotides not matched to a gene: 12. CDR3 protein: CAWSGTVSFGAFF. The CDR3 bases are TGTGCCTGGAGCGGGACAGTGAGCTTTGGGGCTTTCTTT.

This clone has a single count. The rearrangement uses TRBV9 and TRBJ1-4; 8 bases fit TRBD1. Unmatched junction bases numbered 5, after V lost 0 bases and J lost 1 base. This CDR3 comprises 17 residues. Germline lookup yields CDR1 SGDLS and CDR2 YYNGEE. The CDR3 sequence: CASSVGARGQTNEKLFF. The CDR3 nucleotides are TGTGCCAGCAGCGTAGGTGCCAGGGGGCAAACTAATGAAAAACTGTTTTTT.

This chain uses TRBV6-1 with TRBJ2-7; possible D gene TRBD1, 5 bases. The CDR3 length is 14 residues. Germline V gene sequence: CDR1 MNHNS, CDR2 SASEGT. The V end was cut by 7 bases, the J end by 2 bases, with 15 bases between. The CDR3 protein is CASIDDRRAYEQYF. CDR3 nucleotide sequence: TGTGCCAGCATCGACGACAGACGGGCCTACGAGCAGTACTTC.

This clone appeared once. The V gene is TRBV11-3, the J gene TRBJ2-7; D remains unclear. V was clipped by 1 base and J by 1 base, with 8 bases between them. Germline values: CDR1 SGHNT, CDR2 YENEEA. The CDR3 extends over 14 amino acids. The chain's CDR3 is CASSLAGQSYEQYF. For the CDR3, the DNA is TGTGCCAGCAGCTTAGCTGGGCAGTCCTACGAGCAGTACTTC.

CDR3 amino acids: CASRRPAAGKSEFHF. The CDR3 DNA reads as TGTGCCAGCAGACGTCCAGCGGCAGGGAAGAGCGAGTTCCACTTT. V is TRBV6-5 and J is TRBJ1-6, with a weak D call TRBD1 (5 bases). Germline V gene lookup returns CDR1 MNHEY and CDR2 SVGAGI. The CDR3 spans 15 residues. V was cut by 6 bases and J by 17 bases, with 26 bases left in between.

This clone appeared once. The genes are TRBV19 and TRBJ1-1; 7 bases match TRBD1. Trimming removed 9 bases from V and 4 bases from J; junction bases left unmatched: 11. The V gene's germline CDR1 is LNHDA and CDR2 SQIVND (reference sequence). CDR3 length: 14 amino acids. The CDR3 DNA reads as TGTGCCAGCCGGACAGGCCGAGGTAGCACTGAAGCTTTCTTT. It yields the protein CASRTGRGSTEAFF.